The next 22 T cell receptor beta chains were all read from a single sample in a study of blood T cells in healthy people across ages. PCR was performed a second time for roughly 7 to 11 cycles using a sample-barcoded 5' primer and a J-beta primer mix. TCRdb reanalysed the 5' RACE reads using MiXCR and keeps one entry per CDR3 protein. The table includes more than 800,000 distinct CDR3 sequences, under 30% detected once. Sequenced: blood. These receptors were obtained from an elderly woman in good health.

Regarding this clonotype: A much bigger clone sits one base away, suggesting this may be a read error. V and J are TRBV7-9 and TRBJ2-3, with a possible D match to TRBD1 (6 bases). The CDR3 loop spans 15 amino acids. Germline-derived CDR1 and CDR2 are SEHNR and FQNEAQ (reference sequence). The CDR3 bases are TGTGCCGGCAGCCACAGGGTTCGTGGCACAGATACGCAGTATTTT. Its translation is CAGSHRVRGTDTQYF.

About this clonotype itself: This may stem from a read error, because a much larger clone lies one nucleotide away. The chain links TRBV6-2 or TRBV6-3 to TRBJ2-1, with a tentative D call TRBD2 (5 bases). The J call may be incorrect, as the DNA end agrees better with TRBJ2-7. Germline values: CDR1 MNHEY, CDR2 SVGEGT. This CDR3 contains 16 residues. The CDR3 spells CASSSARRSSYNEQYF. CDR3 DNA sequence: TGTGCCAGCAGTTCGGCTAGGAGGAGCTCCTACAATGAGCAGTACTTC.

Turning to this clonotype: Just one base apart from a much larger clone, this may be a read error. The rearrangement links TRBV28 to TRBJ2-1; perhaps TRBD2 as D (6 bases). The CDR3 has 15 residues. Looked up from germline, CDR1 is MDHEN and CDR2 is SYDVKM. The V end was cut by 4 bases, the J end by 6 bases, with 16 bases between. The DNA for the CDR3 is TGTGCCAGCAGTTCCGGCTTACTAGCTCTCAATGAGCAGTTCTTC. Translated, it gives CASSSGLLALNEQFF.

This clonotype was seen at least ten times. The chain employs TRBV30 and TRBJ1-5; D ambiguous. The CDR3 runs 14 residues. Per germline, CDR1 GTSNPN and CDR2 SVGIG (reference sequence). V lost 2 bases and J 4 bases, leaving 12 bases between the germline ends. In DNA form, the CDR3 reads TGTGCCTGGAGTTGGGCAGCTAATAATCAGCCCCAGCATTTT. Protein: CAWSWAANNQPQHF.

Points on this clonotype: Possible read error: a much larger clone is one base away. The V gene is TRBV4-3, the J gene TRBJ1-6; D gene ambiguous. Germline V gene sequence: CDR1 LGHNA, CDR2 YSLEER. The CDR3 is 16 amino acids. V lost 1 base and J lost 6, with 13 bases in between. The DNA of the CDR3 is TGCGCCAGCAGCCAAGGGGCGGTCGATGGTAATTCACCCCTCCACTTT. Its translation is CASSQGAVDGNSPLHF.

This clonotype was recorded once. Its ends do not fully match the called genes, so a read error is possible. The chain recombines TRBV7-2 with TRBJ1-1, with TRBD1 matching 8 bases. This CDR3 is built from 17 residues. Looked up from germline, CDR1 is SGHTA and CDR2 is FQGNSA. The CDR3 region is CASNLEVARGRRTEAFF. DNA of the CDR3: TGTGCCAGCAACTTAGAAGTGGCCAGGGGGCGGAGGACTGAAGCTTTCTTT.

The V and J genes are TRBV7-9 and TRBJ1-1, with D possibly being TRBD1 (6 bases). The V gene's germline CDR1 is SEHNR and CDR2 FQNEAQ (reference sequence). V was trimmed by 5 bases and J by 2 bases, leaving 15 bases between them. The CDR3 consists of 15 residues. The CDR3 is CASSALRGANTEAFF. In DNA form, the CDR3 reads TGTGCCAGCAGCGCCCTTCGGGGGGCCAACACTGAAGCTTTCTTT.

This clonotype was counted many times. The chain is built from TRBV7-2 and TRBJ2-1, with 11 bases that match TRBD2. Germline values: CDR1 SGHTA, CDR2 FQGNSA. This CDR3 has 16 amino acids. J was trimmed by 6 bases and V by 0 bases; bases with no gene match: 4. DNA of the CDR3: TGTGCCAGCAGCTTAGCTCTAGCGGGGGGCTCCAATGAGCAGTTCTTC. This gives the protein CASSLALAGGSNEQFF.

The chain links TRBV28 to TRBJ1-1; D uncertain. The CDR3 is 12 amino acids. Trimming took off 5 bases at V and 0 bases at J, with 4 bases between the two ends. The germline gives CDR1 MDHEN, CDR2 SYDVKM. CDR3 protein: CASSGMNTEAFF. The CDR3 DNA reads as TGTGCCAGCAGTGGGATGAACACTGAAGCTTTCTTT.

For this clonotype: One base away lies a much larger clone, so this may be a sequencing read error. This chain joins TRBV20-1 and TRBJ2-1, with 13 positions matching TRBD2. The CDR3 loop spans 14 amino acids. Germline V gene data show CDR1 as DFQATT and CDR2 as SNEGSKA (reference sequence). Unmatched junction bases numbered 12, after V lost 6 bases and J lost 13 bases. The CDR3 nucleotides read TGCAGTGCCCCGACTAGCGGGGGGACTGAGACCCAGTTCTTC. Protein: CSAPTSGGTETQFF.

This clonotype has ten or more counts. CDR3 coding DNA: TGTGCCAGCAGCTTACTGCGTTTCGAAGAGACCCAGTACTTC. Encoded protein: CASSLLRFEETQYF. This sequence joins TRBV7-2 and TRBJ2-5; D not resolved. CDR1 SGHTA and CDR2 FQGNSA come from the germline V gene. Between the trimmed V and J ends, which lost 2 bases and 3 bases, there was a span of 10 bases. CDR3 size: 14 residues.

This clonotype was counted between two and nine times. A much more abundant neighbour one base away suggests this may be a read error. The chain uses TRBV12-3 or TRBV12-4 and TRBJ2-3; D is possibly TRBD2 (6 bases). V lost 4 bases to trimming and J lost 4 bases, with 15 bases between them. The CDR3 has 15 amino acids. The DNA for the CDR3 is TGTGCCAGCAGTTCCGCTGGCGGGAACGCAGATACGCAGTATTTT. Its translation: CASSSAGGNADTQYF.

The V and J genes are TRBV29-1 and TRBJ2-3; D tentatively fits TRBD1 or TRBD2 (5 bases each). The V gene lost 6 bases and the J gene lost 3 bases, with 16 bases spanning the gap. Germline V gene sequence: CDR1 SQVTM, CDR2 ANQGSEA. The length of the CDR3 is 14 residues. CDR3 DNA sequence: TGCAGCGTCAAACAGGTCCGGGAAACAGATACGCAGTATTTT. The encoded protein is CSVKQVRETDTQYF.

This chain connects TRBV2 to TRBJ1-2; D is unresolved. The CDR3 loop spans 12 amino acids. Trimming shortened V by 4 bases and J by 5 bases, and 8 bases separated the two germline ends. Germline V lookup: CDR1 SNHLY, CDR2 FYNNEI. The CDR3 spells CASSADPYGYTF. The CDR3 DNA reads as TGTGCCAGCAGTGCTGACCCGTATGGCTACACCTTC. Supplemented by reference TRBV2 and TRBJ1-2, the full variable domain reads EPEVTQTPSHQVTQMGQEVILRCVPISNHLYFYWYRQILGQKVEFLVSFYNNEISEKSEIFDDQFSVERPDGSNFTLKIRSTKLEDSAMYFCASSADPYGYTFGSGTRLTVV.

This clonotype has a count of ten or more. The rearrangement links TRBV7-2 to TRBJ2-7; 12 nucleotides match TRBD2. In germline, CDR1 is SGHTA, CDR2 FQGNSA. The CDR3 has 15 amino acids. With V trimmed by 5 bases and J by 1 base, 3 bases remained unmatched. This CDR3 is CASSLTSGGSYEQYF. CDR3 DNA: TGTGCCAGCAGCCTAACTAGCGGGGGGTCCTACGAGCAGTACTTC.

Turning to this clonotype: It may be a read error: a sequence one base away is much more abundant. The chain is built from TRBV27 and TRBJ2-7; TRBD1 agrees at 7 bases. The DNA matches TRBJ2-5 better at its end, which makes the J call doubtful. Germline loops: CDR1 MNHEY, CDR2 SMNVEV (reference sequence). This CDR3 has 12 amino acids. CDR3 region: CTRDRKQETQYF. CDR3 bases: TGTACCAGGGACAGAAAACAAGAGACCCAGTACTTC.

This clonotype has just a few counts. J is TRBJ1-4 and V is TRBV28; TRBD1 might be the D (5 bases). There are 13 residues in the CDR3. CDR1 MDHEN and CDR2 SYDVKM come from the germline V gene. Deletions cut 3 bases from V and 7 bases from J, with 9 bases between. The CDR3 spells CASSFMRGEKLFF. The CDR3 nucleotides are TGTGCCAGCAGTTTTATGAGGGGTGAAAAACTGTTTTTT.

This clonotype was seen ten or more times. The chain combines TRBV4-1 with TRBJ1-2; 8 bases agree with TRBD1. The germline V gene encodes CDR1 MGHRA and CDR2 YSYEKL. This CDR3 has 17 amino acids. Trimming at V came to 1 base and at J to 3 bases, leaving 10 bases not matched to a gene. For the CDR3, the DNA is TGCGCCAGCAGCCAAGTCCCGGTGACAGGGGACGACTATGGCTACACCTTC. This translates into CASSQVPVTGDDYGYTF.

This clonotype was picked up many times. The chain employs TRBV6-6 and TRBJ2-5; D remains unclear. The germline V gene encodes CDR1 MNHNY and CDR2 SVGAGI (reference sequence). This CDR3 is 14 amino acids long. The V end was cut by 0 bases, the J end by 2 bases, with 7 bases between. Written as DNA, the CDR3 is TGTGCCAGCAGTTACTCCCTCCCACAAGAGACCCAGTACTTC. Its protein is CASSYSLPQETQYF.

The chain uses TRBV5-6 and TRBJ2-6, with D perhaps matching TRBD1 (6 bases). The V end was cut by 0 bases, the J end by 4 bases, with 17 bases between. Germline assignment: CDR1 SGHDT and CDR2 YYEEEE. This CDR3 contains 18 residues. The CDR3 region has the DNA TGTGCCAGCAGCTTGGGACAGGATTTCCGGTACGGGGCCAACGTCCTGACTTTC. It is translated as CASSLGQDFRYGANVLTF.

V and J are TRBV4-2 and TRBJ2-1, with D tentatively TRBD2 (5 bases). Trimming shortened V by 0 bases and J by 4 bases, and 10 bases separated the two germline ends. Germline V CDR1 and CDR2: LGHNA, YNFKEQ. The CDR3 runs 15 residues. As DNA, the CDR3 is TGTGCCAGCAGCCAAGACAACGGGGATTACAATGAGCAGTTCTTC. It specifies CASSQDNGDYNEQFF.

To note about this clonotype: One junction end disagrees with the germline gene, perhaps due to a read error. The genes are TRBV20-1 and TRBJ1-2, with 12 bases that match TRBD1. The CDR3 spans 17 residues. In germline, CDR1 is DFQATT, CDR2 SNEGSKA (reference sequence). CDR3: CSTRERGTGGFFYGYTF. The CDR3 DNA reads TGCAGTACTAGAGAGAGGGGGACAGGGGGCTTCTTTTATGGCTACACCTTC.